This TCR beta chain was sequenced in a study of cytomegalovirus exposure and HLA in healthy donors. Trimming cost V 3 bases and J 5 bases, with 7 bases left between them. The CDR3 consists of 12 residues. Germline values: CDR1 SGDLS, CDR2 YYNGEE. Concerning this clone: The antigen is undetermined.

PCR involved 60 Vbeta and 13 Jbeta primers. The assay was immunoSEQ multiplex PCR, and TCRdb's table has in-frame clones only and misses some. Among approximately 160,000 clones listed, approximately 77% were seen once. Study-wide findings and caveats: A later analysis revealed that TCR association rates differed between HLA loci, peaking at DRB1 and bottoming out at HLA-C. The CMV antigen specificity of a few CMV-associated chains was confirmed through in vitro analysis. Available immune exposure information was restricted to CMV serostatus only.

The rearrangement links TRBV9 to TRBJ2-3; perhaps TRBD1 as D (6 bases). The source of this sequence is a male donor in good health and CMV-seropositive. Material for sequencing was PBMCs. The CDR3: CASSGGRDTQYF. The CDR3 region has the DNA TGTGCCAGCAGCGGGGGGCGAGATACGCAGTATTTT.